The rows below give T cell receptor beta chains drawn from one sample of a study of OX40 agonist ivuxolimab in advanced cancers. The repertoire was sequenced with immunoSEQ multiplex PCR; TCRdb's copy has only in-frame clones and lacks some. The repertoire has roughly 76,000 clones, roughly 90% of them found once; the top ten carry over 2%. This sample comprised CD4+ or CD8+ T cells sorted from blood, obtained in a trial of the OX40 agonist ivuxolimab. These receptors came from an adult with an advanced solid tumor such as melanoma, head and neck, liver or kidney cancer. The CDR3 runs from the conserved cysteine through the conserved F or W.

v_gene	CDR3aa
TRBV5-4	CASSPGTSGGEETQYF
TRBV28	CASRWTGGYGYTF
TRBV20-1	CSARVLETQYF
TRBV2	CASSEQGTINEKLFF
TRBV27	CASSPAASGRVGEQFF
TRBV4-3	CASSQRGAGYNEQFF
TRBV5-1	CASSHGTVGADTQYF
TRBV6-4	CASSRGTGQGELFF
TRBV28	CASRKQFKTGVPEQYF
TRBV9	CASSVGMVAGGLDTQYF
TRBV7-2	CASSFQREAREQYF
TRBV5-1	CASSLGRPPGNEKLFF
TRBV28	CASSLLSGTAGNTIYF
TRBV7-9	CASSLAGAGANVLTF
TRBV25-1	CASSAWEGGYTF
TRBV4-1	CASSLQGSYEQYF
TRBV7-8	CASSLTGSWETQYF
TRBV28	CASSSRGGRSPQHF
TRBV10-3	CAIAGTETGELFF
TRBV10-3	CAISGGLAGGTKNEQYF
TRBV5-1	CASSLYLAGTSYEQYF
TRBV28	CASSAGVEGTQYF
TRBV6-1	CASSETRNTEAFF
TRBV1	CTSSRKCLGQYF
TRBV28	CASSLRPGGRGEQYF
TRBV5-6	CASSFTGAKNIQYF
TRBV27	CASSSSRGISGANVLTF
TRBV5-1	CASSLGQGADTQYF